The clone carrying this T cell receptor (beta chain) has a count of ten or more. V lost 4 bases and J lost 4, with 20 bases in between. The CDR3 runs 16 residues. CDR1 is DFQATT, CDR2 SNEGSKA, per germline (reference sequence). This record comes from a study of neurological immune-mediated disorders. cDNA synthesis was performed by 5'RACE with 10-nucleotide random UMIs. Each CDR3 protein is one row after TCRdb ran MiXCR on the 5' RACE reads. This sample has approximately 15,000 distinct CDR3 sequences, with roughly 22% found just once. The sample comprised PBMCs. This chain connects TRBV20-1 to TRBJ2-1; D might be TRBD2 (6 bases). The sequence came from a man aged 50-59 years in good health. Here the CDR3 reads CSATTLAAPRYNEQFF. The CDR3 DNA follows: TGCAGTGCTACTACTTTAGCGGCACCCCGGTACAATGAGCAGTTCTTC.